A selection of T cell receptor beta chains follows, all from one sample in a study of cytomegalovirus exposure and HLA in healthy donors. Profiled with immunoSEQ multiplex PCR; TCRdb holds only in-frame clones, not every one. The sample shows more than 110,000 clones, about four fifths of them seen only once. Sequencing was done on a sample of PBMCs. Receptors were obtained from a man younger than 40 in good health and CMV-seronegative. CDR3s include the opening cysteine and the closing phenylalanine or tryptophan. The order of the fields is V gene, D gene, J gene, clone size, CDR3 DNA, CDR3 protein. A D gene is named only where the DNA matches it firmly. Where a row states a size, it is once, few, many or the class of an expanded clone; other rows omit it.

>TRBV5-1|TRBD2|TRBJ2-7|-
TGCGCCAGCAGGGCGCGGGAGGGCCAATTCGACGAGCAGTACTTC
CASRAREGQFDEQYF
>TRBV5-1|-|TRBJ1-5|-
TGCGCCAGCAGCTTGTATCCAGGGCCCACCAATCAGCCCCAGCATTTT
CASSLYPGPTNQPQHF
>TRBV4-1|TRBD1|TRBJ1-5|-
TGCGCCAGCAGCTCAGGACAGGGGGCCGATCAGCCCCAGAATTTT
CASSSGQGADQPQNF
>TRBV19|-|TRBJ1-4|-
TGTGCCAGTAGTATAGCTTCTCGAGGAGGGGAGGTTGAAAAACTGTTTTTT
CASSIASRGGEVEKLFF
>TRBV5-1|TRBD1|TRBJ2-2|-
TGCGCCAGCAGCTTTTCTCCGGGACAGGGAACCGGGGAGCTGTTTTTT
CASSFSPGQGTGELFF
>TRBV25-1|-|TRBJ2-7|-
TGTGCCAGCAGTGATCGGCGGGGCCCCTTCACAGCCTCCTACGAGCAGTACTTC
CASSDRRGPFTASYEQYF
>TRBV2|-|TRBJ1-1|-
TGTGCCAGCAGTTTTGACAAAAACACTGAAGCTTTCTTT
CASSFDKNTEAFF
>TRBV7-9|TRBD2|TRBJ2-5|-
TGTGCCAGCAGCCCAACTACCAGGGGACTAGCGGGCCGGGAGACCCAGTACTTC
CASSPTTRGLAGRETQYF
>TRBV6-1|TRBD1|TRBJ2-1|-
TGTGCCAGCAGTCGACAGGGGGCGAATGAGCAGTTCTTC
CASSRQGANEQFF
>TRBV7-3|TRBD1|TRBJ2-1|-
TGTGCCGGCAGCTCGCAGGGGGATAATGAGCAGTTCTTC
CAGSSQGDNEQFF
>TRBV5-1|-|TRBJ2-7|-
TGCGCCAGCAGCCCGGGGGTAAGCTCCTACGAGCAGTACTTC
CASSPGVSSYEQYF
>TRBV11-3|-|TRBJ2-7|-
TGTGCCAGCAGCTTAGGGGTCGGGTCCTACGAGCAGTACTTC
CASSLGVGSYEQYF
>TRBV29-1|-|TRBJ1-4|once
TGCAGCGTCCGAAGGGGGAGAACTAATGAAAAACTGTTTTTT
CSVRRGRTNEKLFF
>TRBV28|TRBD2|TRBJ2-1|-
TGTGCCAGCAGTAAGAGCGGGAGGCGGAACAATGAGCAGTTCTTC
CASSKSGRRNNEQFF
>TRBV4-1|TRBD2|TRBJ2-3|-
TGCGCCAGCAGCCAAGATCAGCAGCTAGCGGGTGCAGATACGCAGTATTTT
CASSQDQQLAGADTQYF
>TRBV5-4|TRBD1|TRBJ2-7|-
TGTGCCAGCAGCTCACCGGGACAGGGGGCCTACGAGCAGTACTTC
CASSSPGQGAYEQYF
>TRBV28|-|TRBJ1-1|-
TGTGCCAGCACCGCGGGCTTTGGGTACACTGAAGCTTTCTTT
CASTAGFGYTEAFF
>TRBV2|-|TRBJ2-7|few
TGTGCCAGCACCCAGGAGGACTCCTACGAGCAGTACTTC
CASTQEDSYEQYF
>TRBV30|-|TRBJ1-4|once
TGTGCCTGGAGTTTATGGATTACAGGAAAACTGTTTTTT
CAWSLWITGKLFF
>TRBV5-6|TRBD1|TRBJ1-4|-
TGTGCCAGCAGCCCAAGGACAGGGGTTGAAGAAAAACTGTTTTTT
CASSPRTGVEEKLFF
>TRBV10-2|TRBD1|TRBJ1-2|-
TGCGCCAGCAGAGATCAGGGGGCGGATGGCTACACCTTC
CASRDQGADGYTF
>TRBV7-2|TRBD1|TRBJ2-1|once
TGTGCCAGCAGCTTATTCGGGGACAGTTACAATGAGCAGTTCTTC
CASSLFGDSYNEQFF
>TRBV28|-|TRBJ1-1|-
TGTGCCACCGGGGGGGGAAACACTGAAGCTTTCTTT
CATGGGNTEAFF
>TRBV2|TRBD2|TRBJ2-7|-
TGTGCCAGCAGTGAAAGGCTAGGGCACGGGGGGTACGAGCAGTACTTC
CASSERLGHGGYEQYF
>TRBV6-1|TRBD1|TRBJ2-7|few
TGTGCCAGCAGTGATGGACAGGGAATAAACTACGAGCAGTACTTC
CASSDGQGINYEQYF
>TRBV4-1|-|TRBJ2-2|-
TGCGCCAGCAGAGGAGGCACCGGGGAGCTGTTTTTT
CASRGGTGELFF
>TRBV29-1|-|TRBJ2-5|-
TGCAGCGTTGAAGGGTCGCGGGGACTCCAAGAGACCCAGTACTTC
CSVEGSRGLQETQYF
>TRBV5-6|-|TRBJ1-4|-
TGTGCCAGCAGCTCGTTACCGGTAGAAAAACTGTTTTTT
CASSSLPVEKLFF
>TRBV19|TRBD1|TRBJ1-6|few
TGTGCCAGTATGCGAGGGGACAGATATTCACCCCTCCACTTT
CASMRGDRYSPLHF
>TRBV30|-|TRBJ2-7|-
TGTGCCTCCAAAGGGGGTTCCTACGAGCAGTACTTC
CASKGGSYEQYF
>TRBV14|-|TRBJ1-1|-
TGTGCCAGCAGCCAAGTGCCTGGACTCACTGAAGCTTTCTTT
CASSQVPGLTEAFF
>TRBV29-1|-|TRBJ2-3|-
TGCAGCGTTGATGGTCAGGATTACACAGATACGCAGTATTTT
CSVDGQDYTDTQYF
>TRBV6-1|-|TRBJ2-3|-
TGTGCCAGCAGTGAAGTGCAGGCCGCTGGGCTATGGACAGATACGCAGTATTTT
CASSEVQAAGLWTDTQYF
>TRBV6-5|-|TRBJ1-1|few
TGTGCCAGCAAGGCGGTCCTCGCCACTGAAGCTTTCTTT
CASKAVLATEAFF
>TRBV18|TRBD1|TRBJ2-1|few
TGTGCCAGCTCACCGACAGGGGGGAGCTCCTACAATGAGCAGTTCTTC
CASSPTGGSSYNEQFF
>TRBV5-4|-|TRBJ2-7|-
TGTGCCAGCAGCACCGACGCGGGCGAGCAGTACTTC
CASSTDAGEQYF
>TRBV4-1|TRBD2|TRBJ2-7|-
TGCGCCAGCAGCCATATGATCGGGAGGGCCTCTCAAAACGAGCAGTACTTC
CASSHMIGRASQNEQYF
>TRBV10-3|-|TRBJ2-7|-
TGTGCCATCGGACAGATCTACGAGCAGTACTTC
CAIGQIYEQYF
>TRBV18|TRBD2|TRBJ2-7|-
TGTGCCAGCTCACCGGCGGGAGGGCCTCGCCCCTACGAGCAGTACTTC
CASSPAGGPRPYEQYF
>TRBV7-9|-|TRBJ1-1|-
TGTGCCAGCAGCGGGGGACACTTGAACACTGAAGCTTTCTTT
CASSGGHLNTEAFF
>TRBV5-4|-|TRBJ1-3|-
TGTGCCAGCAGCTTGAATGGAGCTGGAAACACCATATATTTT
CASSLNGAGNTIYF
>TRBV18|-|TRBJ2-7|-
TGTGCCAGCTCACCACCCACTACCTACGAGCAGTACTTC
CASSPPTTYEQYF